Each of the 21 T cell receptor beta chains below was sequenced from the same sample in a study of a mutant IDH1 vaccine in newly diagnosed glioma. Described time point: baseline, week 1 (first vaccination visit). Sample treatment: pre-vaccination baseline after standard-of-care therapy. The table came from immunoSEQ multiplex PCR; TCRdb's copy has only in-frame clones and leaves some out. The top ten clones hold about 3% of a sample with tens of thousands of clones, 65% to 90% of them seen once. The material sequenced was PBMCs, taken from a glioma patient treated with radiotherapy, temozolomide or both. The receptors were gathered from a man aged 25-45 years with glioma.

The chain recombines TRBV15 with TRBJ2-1, with 10 bases lining up with TRBD2. Germline V lookup: CDR1 LNHNV, CDR2 YYDKDF (reference sequence). V lost 5 bases, J lost 7 bases, and 14 bases stayed unmatched. CDR3 length: 17 amino acids. CDR3 amino acids: CATSLAGGAKPRNEQFF. CDR3 coding DNA: TGTGCCACCAGCTTAGCGGGGGGAGCCAAACCGAGAAATGAGCAGTTCTTC.

V usage is TRBV5-1 and J usage is TRBJ2-5, with D perhaps TRBD2 (5 bases). The CDR3 consists of 14 residues. Looked up from germline, CDR1 is SGHRS and CDR2 is YFSETQ. The V end lost 4 bases, the J end lost 5 bases, and 15 bases lay between the germline ends. The CDR3 sequence: CASSIGEGWETQYF. The CDR3 DNA follows: TGCGCCAGCAGCATAGGCGAGGGTTGGGAGACCCAGTACTTC.

The chain employs TRBV6-5 and TRBJ2-7; 12 positions agree with TRBD2. J lost 5 bases, V lost 2 bases, and 7 bases had no gene match. Germline V gene sequence: CDR1 MNHEY, CDR2 SVGAGI. The CDR3 spans 16 residues. CDR3 protein: CASSYIRTSGANEQYF. CDR3 nucleotide sequence: TGTGCCAGCAGTTACATTCGGACTAGCGGGGCCAACGAGCAGTACTTC.

The J gene is TRBJ2-3, the V gene TRBV6-6; D gene uncertain. Trimming removed 6 bases at V and 3 bases at J, with 7 bases between. Germline-derived CDR1 and CDR2 are MNHNY and SVGAGI (reference sequence). The CDR3 has 12 residues. The CDR3 is CASRGGTDTQYF. The DNA for the CDR3 is TGTGCCAGCAGGGGTGGTACAGATACGCAGTATTTT.

The chain is built from TRBV7-6 and TRBJ1-1; weak D call: TRBD1 (6 bases). This CDR3 region has 13 residues. With 4 bases removed from V and 10 bases from J, the gap between germline ends came to 16 bases. Germline V lookup: CDR1 SGHVS, CDR2 FNYEAQ. The CDR3 DNA follows: TGTGCCAGCAGCTCGTCGGACAGTCAAGGAGCTTTCTTT. Amino acids: CASSSSDSQGAFF.

The chain has TRBV6-6 and TRBJ2-7, with D perhaps matching TRBD2 (6 bases). V gave up 0 bases and J gave up 1 base, with 13 bases separating them. CDR3 length: 16 residues. The germline CDR1 and CDR2 sequences are MNHNY and SVGAGI (reference sequence). CDR3 residues: CASSYSRGRQSYEQYF. The CDR3 nucleotides read TGTGCCAGCAGTTACTCGCGGGGCCGTCAGTCCTACGAGCAGTACTTC.

The chain couples TRBV27 to TRBJ1-4; 10 nucleotides agree with TRBD1. In germline, CDR1 is MNHEY, CDR2 SMNVEV (reference sequence). J lost 7 bases, V lost 7 bases, and 24 bases had no gene match. The CDR3 consists of 20 residues. The CDR3 region has the DNA TGTGCCAGCACCCTTCAACCTCCGGGACAGGGGCGTCTGTTAGGTGAAAAACTGTTTTTT. It encodes CASTLQPPGQGRLLGEKLFF.

V is TRBV6-1 and J is TRBJ1-1, with D maybe TRBD1 (5 bases). The CDR3 is 15 residues long. The germline V gene encodes CDR1 MNHNS and CDR2 SASEGT. Between the trimmed V and J ends, which lost 4 bases and 1 base, there was a span of 13 bases. The CDR3 DNA is TGTGCCAGCAGTGCCCGAAGGGGACCGAACACTGAAGCTTTCTTT. It encodes CASSARRGPNTEAFF.

The rearrangement links TRBV7-9 to TRBJ1-3, with D hard to call. Germline values: CDR1 SEHNR, CDR2 FQNEAQ (reference sequence). The CDR3 totals 13 residues. The ends were cut back, 8 bases at V and 0 bases at J, with 8 bases in the middle. The CDR3, as DNA: TGTGCCAGCCGGGCAGCCTCTGGAAACACCATATATTTT. It translates to CASRAASGNTIYF.

This clone was detected only a few times. The V call is TRBV7-9, the J call TRBJ1-5; D perhaps matches TRBD1 (6 bases). The V and J ends lost 2 bases and 4 bases respectively, with 12 bases between them. Germline lookup yields CDR1 SEHNR and CDR2 FQNEAQ (reference sequence). The CDR3 runs 15 residues. CDR3: CASSLSQGRNQPQHF. For the CDR3, the DNA is TGTGCCAGCAGCTTATCACAGGGAAGGAATCAGCCCCAGCATTTT.

The chain links TRBV7-8 to TRBJ2-2, with D hard to call. Trimming cost V 1 base and J 8 bases, with 11 bases left between them. CDR3 length: 14 amino acids. Germline V CDR1 and CDR2: SGHVS, FQNEAQ. The chain's CDR3 is CASSLVVVRGELFF. In DNA form, the CDR3 reads TGTGCCAGCAGCTTAGTGGTGGTCAGGGGGGAGCTGTTTTTT.

The chain links TRBV21-1 to TRBJ2-3. TRBV21-1 is marked as a pseudogene. This CDR3 contains 15 residues. CDR3 amino acids: CASSPGAWDTDTQYF. The CDR3 nucleotides are TGTGCCAGCAGCCCCGGAGCGTGGGACACAGATACGCAGTATTTT.

The chain carries TRBV4-1 and TRBJ2-7; 9 bases map to TRBD1. Germline CDR1 MGHRA, CDR2 YSYEKL. V was pared by 4 bases and J by 2 bases, with 3 bases of the junction left unmatched. There are 14 residues in the CDR3. The CDR3 bases are TGCGCCAGCAGCCCAGGACAGGGGACCTACGAGCAGTACTTC. It translates to CASSPGQGTYEQYF.

The V and J genes are TRBV5-1 and TRBJ1-4; weak D call: TRBD1 (5 bases). Germline CDR1 is SGHRS and CDR2 is YFSETQ. Trimming left V 2 bases short and J 0 bases short, with 11 bases between. The CDR3 runs 16 residues. The chain's CDR3 is CASSFSQAATNEKLFF. The CDR3 coding sequence is TGCGCCAGCAGCTTTTCACAGGCTGCAACTAATGAAAAACTGTTTTTT.

The chain links TRBV4-1 to TRBJ2-7; D gene ambiguous. The CDR3 runs 15 residues. Trimming took off 2 bases at V and 3 bases at J, with 14 bases between the two ends. Germline CDR1 is MGHRA and CDR2 is YSYEKL. The DNA for the CDR3 is TGCGCCAGCAGCCAAAGTCCACGACTTGGCTACGAGCAGTACTTC. It codes for CASSQSPRLGYEQYF.

The J gene is TRBJ1-1, the V gene TRBV5-6; D is possibly TRBD1 (5 bases). The germline V gene encodes CDR1 SGHDT and CDR2 YYEEEE. The length of the CDR3 is 14 residues. Trimming pared 4 bases from V and 3 bases from J, leaving 13 bases between. The CDR3 loop reads CASSLGTGDTEAFF. The CDR3 DNA sequence: TGTGCCAGCAGCCTCGGGACCGGTGACACTGAAGCTTTCTTT.

V and J are TRBV5-6 and TRBJ1-2; D is uncertain. Per germline, CDR1 SGHDT and CDR2 YYEEEE. The CDR3 is 15 amino acids. Trimming shortened V by 0 bases and J by 1 base, and 10 bases separated the two germline ends. The CDR3 region is CASSLAGQLNYGYTF. The CDR3 nucleotides read TGTGCCAGCAGCTTGGCCGGGCAGCTTAACTATGGCTACACCTTC. Full variable domain (rest looked up from reference TRBV5-6 and TRBJ1-2): DAGVTQSPTHLIKTRGQQVTLRCSPKSGHDTVSWYQQALGQGPQFIFQYYEEEERQRGNFPDRFSGHQFPNYSSELNVNALLLGDSALYLCASSLAGQLNYGYTFGSGTRLTVV.

The chain links TRBV6-1 to TRBJ1-5; 8 nucleotides match TRBD1. The CDR3 length is 15 residues. Germline CDR1 is MNHNS and CDR2 is SASEGT. V gave up 2 bases and J gave up 6 bases; unmatched junction bases: 6. DNA for the CDR3: TGTGCCAGCAGTGAACCCGGACAGGGAGGTCAGCCCCAGCATTTT. It translates to CASSEPGQGGQPQHF.

The chain couples TRBV4-2 to TRBJ2-7; D gene unclear. In germline, CDR1 is LGHNA, CDR2 YNFKEQ. V shed 0 bases and J shed 8 bases, with 11 bases lying between them. The CDR3 is 13 residues long. CDR3 in amino acids: CASSQEKMSKQYF. As DNA, the CDR3 is TGTGCCAGCAGCCAAGAGAAGATGTCGAAGCAGTACTTC.

The chain combines TRBV2 with TRBJ2-7; D not resolved. CDR1 and CDR2 (germline): SNHLY, FYNNEI. Trimming took off 7 bases at V and 4 bases at J, with 14 bases between the two ends. The CDR3 loop spans 13 amino acids. The CDR3 DNA reads as TGTGCCAGCAAGGACGACCGGCGGTACGAGCAGTACTTC. This gives the protein CASKDDRRYEQYF.

This chain uses TRBV30 with TRBJ1-3; a possible D gene is TRBD1 (5 bases). The CDR3 loop spans 12 amino acids. Germline CDR1 and CDR2: GTSNPN and SVGIG (reference sequence). Trimming took 5 bases from V and 0 from J, leaving 5 bases between them. In DNA, the CDR3 is TGTGCCTGGGGGGGCTCTGGAAACACCATATATTTT. It translates to CAWGGSGNTIYF.